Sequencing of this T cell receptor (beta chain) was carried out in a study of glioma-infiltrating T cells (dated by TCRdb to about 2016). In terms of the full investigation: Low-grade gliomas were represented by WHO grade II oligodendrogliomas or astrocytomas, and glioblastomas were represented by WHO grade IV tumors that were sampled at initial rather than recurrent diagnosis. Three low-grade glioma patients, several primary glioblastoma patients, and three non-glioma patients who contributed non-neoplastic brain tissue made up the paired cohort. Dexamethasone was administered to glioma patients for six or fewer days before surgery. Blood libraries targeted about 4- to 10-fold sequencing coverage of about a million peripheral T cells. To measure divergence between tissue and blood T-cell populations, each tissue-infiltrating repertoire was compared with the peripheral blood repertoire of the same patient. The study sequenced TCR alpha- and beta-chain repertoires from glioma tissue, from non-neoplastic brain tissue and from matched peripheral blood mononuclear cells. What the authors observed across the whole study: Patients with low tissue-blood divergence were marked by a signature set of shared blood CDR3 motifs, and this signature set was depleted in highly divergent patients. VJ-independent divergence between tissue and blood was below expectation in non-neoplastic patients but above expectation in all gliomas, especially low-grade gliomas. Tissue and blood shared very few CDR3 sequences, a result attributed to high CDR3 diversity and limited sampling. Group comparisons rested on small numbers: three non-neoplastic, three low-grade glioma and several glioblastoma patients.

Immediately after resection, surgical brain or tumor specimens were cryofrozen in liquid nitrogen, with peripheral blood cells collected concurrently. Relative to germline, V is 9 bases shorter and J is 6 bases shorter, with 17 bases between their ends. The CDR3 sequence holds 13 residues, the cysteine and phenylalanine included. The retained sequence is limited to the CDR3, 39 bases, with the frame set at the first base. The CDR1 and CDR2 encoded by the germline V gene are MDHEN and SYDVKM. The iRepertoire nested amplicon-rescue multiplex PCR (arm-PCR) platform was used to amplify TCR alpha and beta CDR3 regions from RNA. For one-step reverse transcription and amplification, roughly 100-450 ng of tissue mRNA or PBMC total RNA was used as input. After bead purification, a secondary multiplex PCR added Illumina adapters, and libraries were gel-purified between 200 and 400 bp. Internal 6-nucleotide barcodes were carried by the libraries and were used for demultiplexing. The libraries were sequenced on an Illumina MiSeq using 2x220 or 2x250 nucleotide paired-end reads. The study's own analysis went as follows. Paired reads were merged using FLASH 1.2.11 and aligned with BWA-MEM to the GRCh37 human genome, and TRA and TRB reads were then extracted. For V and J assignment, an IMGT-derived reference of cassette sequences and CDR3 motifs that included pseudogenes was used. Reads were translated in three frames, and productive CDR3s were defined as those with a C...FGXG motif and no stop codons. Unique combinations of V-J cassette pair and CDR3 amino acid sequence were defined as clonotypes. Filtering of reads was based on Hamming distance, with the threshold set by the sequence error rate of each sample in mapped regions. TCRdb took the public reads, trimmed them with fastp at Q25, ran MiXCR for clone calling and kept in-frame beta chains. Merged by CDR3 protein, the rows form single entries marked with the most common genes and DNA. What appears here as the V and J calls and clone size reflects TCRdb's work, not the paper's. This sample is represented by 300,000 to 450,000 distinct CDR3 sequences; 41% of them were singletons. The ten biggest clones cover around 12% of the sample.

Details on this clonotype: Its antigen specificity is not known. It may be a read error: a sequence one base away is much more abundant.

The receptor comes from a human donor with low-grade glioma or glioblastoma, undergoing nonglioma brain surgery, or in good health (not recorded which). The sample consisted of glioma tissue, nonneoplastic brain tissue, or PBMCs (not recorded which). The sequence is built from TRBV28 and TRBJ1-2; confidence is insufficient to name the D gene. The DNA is TGTGCCAGAAGTCCTCCCGCTAGGGATGGCTACACCTTC. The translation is CARSPPARDGYTF.